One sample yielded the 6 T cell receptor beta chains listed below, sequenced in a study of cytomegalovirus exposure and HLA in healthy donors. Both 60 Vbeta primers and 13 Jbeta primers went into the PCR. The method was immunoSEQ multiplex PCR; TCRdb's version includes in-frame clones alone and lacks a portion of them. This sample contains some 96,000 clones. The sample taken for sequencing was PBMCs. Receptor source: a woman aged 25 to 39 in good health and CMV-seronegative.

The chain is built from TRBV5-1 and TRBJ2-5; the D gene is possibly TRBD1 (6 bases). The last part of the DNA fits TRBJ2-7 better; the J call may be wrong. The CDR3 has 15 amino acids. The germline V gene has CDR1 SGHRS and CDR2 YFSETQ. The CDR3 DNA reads TGCGCCAGCAGCTTACGCGACAGGTCCTCCTACGAGCAGTACTTC. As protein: CASSLRDRSSYEQYF.

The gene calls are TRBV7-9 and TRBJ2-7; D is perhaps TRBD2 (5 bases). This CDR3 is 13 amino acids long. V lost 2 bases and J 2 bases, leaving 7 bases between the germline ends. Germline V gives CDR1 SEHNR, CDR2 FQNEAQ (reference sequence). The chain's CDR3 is CASSLSGTYEQYF. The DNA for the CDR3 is TGTGCCAGCAGCTTATCCGGGACCTACGAGCAGTACTTC.

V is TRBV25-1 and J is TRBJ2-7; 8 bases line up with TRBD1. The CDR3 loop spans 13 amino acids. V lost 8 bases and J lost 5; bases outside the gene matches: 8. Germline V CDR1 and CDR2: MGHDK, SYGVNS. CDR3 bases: TGTGCCAGCGAGGGACAGGACGTGGACGAGCAGTACTTC. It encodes CASEGQDVDEQYF.

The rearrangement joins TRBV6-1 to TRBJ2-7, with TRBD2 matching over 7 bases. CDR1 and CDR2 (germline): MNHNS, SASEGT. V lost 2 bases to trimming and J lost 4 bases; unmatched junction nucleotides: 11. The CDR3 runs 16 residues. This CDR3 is CASSEHEVGRGYEQYF. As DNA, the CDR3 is TGTGCCAGCAGTGAACACGAAGTGGGGAGGGGATACGAGCAGTACTTC.

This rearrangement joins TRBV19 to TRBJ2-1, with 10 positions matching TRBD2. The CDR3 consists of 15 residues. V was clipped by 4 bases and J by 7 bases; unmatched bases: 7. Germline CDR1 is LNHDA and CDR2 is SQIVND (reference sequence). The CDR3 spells CASSKREGLRNEQFF. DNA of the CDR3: TGTGCCAGTAGTAAGCGGGAGGGCCTAAGAAATGAGCAGTTCTTC.

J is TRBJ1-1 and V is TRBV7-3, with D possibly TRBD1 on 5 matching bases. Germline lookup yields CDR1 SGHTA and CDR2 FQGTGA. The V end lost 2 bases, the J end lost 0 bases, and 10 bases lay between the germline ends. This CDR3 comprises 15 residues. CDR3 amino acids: CASSLRAGMNTEAFF. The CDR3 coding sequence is TGTGCCAGCAGCTTACGGGCAGGGATGAACACTGAAGCTTTCTTT. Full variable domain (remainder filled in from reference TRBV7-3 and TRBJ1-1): GAGVSQTPSNKVTEKGKYVELRCDPISGHTALYWYRQSLGQGPEFLIYFQGTGAADDSGLPNDRFFAVRPEGSVSTLKIQRTERGDSAVYLCASSLRAGMNTEAFFGQGTRLTVV.